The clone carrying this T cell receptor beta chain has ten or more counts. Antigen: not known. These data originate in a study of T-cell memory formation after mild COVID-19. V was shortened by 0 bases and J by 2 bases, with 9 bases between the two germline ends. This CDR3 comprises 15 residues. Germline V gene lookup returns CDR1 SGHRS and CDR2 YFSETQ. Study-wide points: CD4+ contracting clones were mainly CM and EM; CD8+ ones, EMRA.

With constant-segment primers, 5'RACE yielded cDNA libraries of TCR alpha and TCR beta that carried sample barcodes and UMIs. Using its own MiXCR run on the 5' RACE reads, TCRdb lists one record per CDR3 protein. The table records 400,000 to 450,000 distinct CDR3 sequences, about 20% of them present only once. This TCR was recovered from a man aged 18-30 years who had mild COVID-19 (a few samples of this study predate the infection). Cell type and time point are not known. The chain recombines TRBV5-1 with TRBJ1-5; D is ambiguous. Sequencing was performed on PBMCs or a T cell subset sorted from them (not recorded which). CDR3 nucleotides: TGCGCCAGCAGCTTGGATGGGTTGGGCAATCAGCCCCAGCATTTT. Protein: CASSLDGLGNQPQHF.